Shown below are 10 T cell receptor beta chains from a single sample sequenced in a study of cytomegalovirus exposure and HLA in healthy donors. The method was immunoSEQ multiplex PCR; TCRdb's version includes in-frame clones alone and lacks a portion of them. The sample holds about 55,000 clones, around nine tenths seen once. The material sequenced was PBMCs. The receptors here all came from a young man in good health and CMV-seronegative.

The chain joins TRBV5-8 to TRBJ1-5; weak D call: TRBD1 (5 bases). V was shortened by 4 bases and J by 1 base, with 27 bases between the two germline ends. This CDR3 is built from 20 residues. Germline loops: CDR1 SGHTS, CDR2 YDEGEE. Written as DNA, the CDR3 is TGTGCCAGCAGCGGAGGGGTCATGCGGGACGCCAGTTTCAGCAATCAGCCCCAGCATTTT. Translated, it gives CASSGGVMRDASFSNQPQHF.

This chain joins TRBV20-1 and TRBJ1-2; no definite D call. Germline V gives CDR1 DFQATT, CDR2 SNEGSKA (reference sequence). Trimming stripped 6 bases from V and 4 bases from J, with 9 bases between. The CDR3 totals 11 residues. The CDR3 nucleotides read TGCAGTGCCCGGGATTTCTATGGCTACACCTTC. This translates into CSARDFYGYTF.

The genes are TRBV9 and TRBJ1-1; the D is unclear. The germline CDR1 and CDR2 sequences are SGDLS and YYNGEE. Trimming removed 0 bases from V and 4 bases from J, with 13 bases in between. The CDR3 contains 15 residues. The DNA of the CDR3 is TGTGCCAGCAGCGTAGCGGCCGCCCGGGGCACTGAAGCTTTCTTT. The encoded protein is CASSVAAARGTEAFF.

Regarding this clone: One junction end does not reproduce the germline sequence, and a read error may be involved. The genes are TRBV7-7 and TRBJ2-3; 15 positions match TRBD2. Germline V gene lookup returns CDR1 SSHAT and CDR2 FNYEAQ (reference sequence). The CDR3 is made up of 16 amino acids. Here the CDR3 DNA reads TGTGCTAGCAGCCCGGGACTAGCGGGAGGTGCAGATACGCAGTATTTT. Translated, it gives CASSPGLAGGADTQYF.

The chain has TRBV10-2 and TRBJ2-7; TRBD2 matches at 7 bases. Unmatched junction bases numbered 7, after V lost 4 bases and J lost 7 bases. The CDR3 length is 13 residues. Looked up from germline, CDR1 is WSHSY and CDR2 is SAAADI. For the CDR3, the DNA is TGCGCCAGCAGTGGGGACTCGCGGGGGGAGCAGTACTTC. The encoded protein is CASSGDSRGEQYF.

This chain links TRBV7-2 with TRBJ2-1, with TRBD1 identical over 11 bases. The V gene's germline CDR1 is SGHTA and CDR2 FQGNSA. The CDR3 sequence is 15 residues long. V shed 4 bases, J shed 6 bases, and the junction held 5 bases outside the gene matches. The CDR3 region has the DNA TGTGCCAGCAGCTATTCCGGGACAGGGGGCAATGAGCAGTTCTTC. It translates to CASSYSGTGGNEQFF.

The chain is built from TRBV19 and TRBJ2-7; TRBD2 is a possible D gene (5 bases). The CDR3 has 12 amino acids. Germline V CDR1 and CDR2: LNHDA, SQIVND (reference sequence). The V and J ends lost 4 bases and 4 bases respectively, with 8 bases between them. The CDR3 sequence: CASSKADYEQYF. CDR3 in DNA: TGTGCCAGTAGTAAAGCGGATTACGAGCAGTACTTC.

The V call is TRBV19, the J call TRBJ2-3; D remains ambiguous. Germline lookup yields CDR1 LNHDA and CDR2 SQIVND (reference sequence). There are 14 residues in the CDR3. V lost 6 bases and J 8 bases, leaving 18 bases between the germline ends. The CDR3 sequence: CASSSGLISGTQYF. The CDR3 DNA reads as TGTGCCAGTAGCAGTGGGCTTATTAGTGGTACGCAGTATTTT.

The rearrangement links TRBV7-2 to TRBJ1-1; D perhaps matches TRBD1 (6 bases). This CDR3 spans 15 amino acids. CDR1 SGHTA and CDR2 FQGNSA come from the germline V gene. Trimming pared 8 bases from V and 3 bases from J, leaving 19 bases between. This chain's CDR3 is CASSTGGAVDTEAFF. CDR3 coding DNA: TGTGCCAGCTCCACTGGGGGGGCGGTTGACACTGAAGCTTTCTTT.

The rearrangement joins TRBV28 to TRBJ1-5, with 9 positions matching TRBD1. J lost 4 bases, V lost 5 bases, and 6 bases had no gene match. CDR1 is MDHEN and CDR2 is SYDVKM in the germline V gene. The CDR3 has 15 residues. The CDR3 nucleotides are TGTGCCAGCAGTCTCCACAGGGGGCTGAATCAGCCCCAGCATTTT. Its translation: CASSLHRGLNQPQHF.